This passage covers 32 T cell receptor beta chains from one sample sequenced in a study of spatial heterogeneity in lung cancer. Indicated time point: sample taken at primary tumor resection. Without sorting, whole RNA was sequenced from tumor, nontumor lung or frozen PBMC. TCRdb recomputed calls from the 5' RACE reads with MiXCR, one row per CDR3 protein. The table lists roughly 10,000 distinct CDR3 sequences, approximately 6.5% of them singletons. Sample: PBMCs, taken at surgery. The receptor set was obtained from a male donor with early-stage non-small cell lung cancer.

Ten or more counts support this clonotype. In a library made to pick up alpha chains, this beta chain is a stray read with a size that means little. The chain couples TRBV7-9 to TRBJ2-1; 7 nucleotides match TRBD2. CDR1 and CDR2 from the germline V gene are SEHNR and FQNEAQ (reference sequence). This CDR3 has 15 amino acids. Losses at the gene ends were 4 bases for V and 5 bases for J; bases not matched to a gene: 8. The DNA for the CDR3 is TGTGCCAGCAGCTCACCTTCTAGCGGAAACAATGAGCAGTTCTTC. As protein: CASSSPSSGNNEQFF.

This clonotype occurred a few times. This beta chain slipped into a library made for alpha chains as a stray read, so its size is not meaningful. The chain is built from TRBV6-5 and TRBJ1-3; D not resolved. The V end was cut by 6 bases, the J end by 4 bases, with 4 bases between. CDR3 length equals 11 residues. Looked up from germline, CDR1 is MNHEY and CDR2 is SVGAGI. The CDR3: CASSRGNTIYF. As DNA, the CDR3 is TGTGCCAGCAGCCGAGGAAACACCATATATTTT.

Many counts were recorded for this clonotype. Within a library made for alpha chains, this beta chain is off target, and its count is uninformative. The chain's CDR3 is CASREQGTMNTEAFF. In DNA form, the CDR3 reads TGTGCCAGCAGGGAACAGGGGACAATGAACACTGAAGCTTTCTTT. The chain recombines TRBV6-5 with TRBJ1-1; TRBD1 aligns across 7 bases. Germline V gene data show CDR1 as MNHEY and CDR2 as SVGAGI. Germline trimming cut 6 bases from V and 0 bases from J; bases unmatched to any gene: 7. CDR3 length: 15 residues.

This clonotype came up many times. Being off target in a library aimed at alpha chains, this beta chain has a size of little meaning. J is TRBJ2-2 and V is TRBV10-3; 12 bases line up with TRBD1. With 4 bases clipped from V and 6 bases from J, the junction kept 15 bases outside the gene matches. Germline values: CDR1 ENHRY, CDR2 SYGVKD. The CDR3 sequence is 19 residues long. In nucleotides, the CDR3 is TGTGCCATCAGTGCTTTCCTGCCGCTGGGACAGGGGGCGGCCGGGGAGCTGTTTTTT. This encodes CAISAFLPLGQGAAGELFF.

This clonotype appeared many times. The library was built for alpha chains, so this beta chain is an off-target read and its size means little. The V call is TRBV7-2, the J call TRBJ1-2; 7 bases are shared with TRBD1. In germline, CDR1 is SGHTA, CDR2 FQGNSA. J was trimmed by 3 bases and V by 3 bases; bases with no gene match: 7. The CDR3 length is 15 residues. As DNA, the CDR3 is TGTGCCAGCAGCTTGGACGGACAGGCCTACTATGGCTACACCTTC. Translating gives CASSLDGQAYYGYTF.

This clonotype was recorded at least ten times. Found in a library prepared for alpha chains, this beta chain is an off-target read, and its abundance has little meaning. The CDR3 sequence: CASSQDAGSGGAYEQYF. DNA of the CDR3: TGTGCCAGCAGCCAAGATGCCGGGAGCGGGGGGGCCTACGAGCAGTACTTC. V usage is TRBV4-2 and J usage is TRBJ2-7; 10 nucleotides match TRBD2. After removal of 0 bases from V and 2 bases from J, the junction contained 7 bases not matched to a gene. The CDR3 totals 17 residues. The V gene's germline CDR1 is LGHNA and CDR2 YNFKEQ.

This clonotype was observed at least ten times. The size of this beta chain means little, since it is a stray read in a library made for alpha chains. The CDR3 loop reads CASSLNLNQPQHF. The CDR3 DNA reads TGTGCCAGCAGCCTTAATTTAAATCAGCCCCAGCATTTT. V is TRBV3-1 and J is TRBJ1-5; D unresolved. Germline V CDR1 and CDR2: LGHDT, YNNKEL (reference sequence). CDR3 size: 13 residues. V lost 4 bases, J lost 4 bases, and 8 bases lay in between.

This clonotype appeared many times. This beta chain is an off-target read within a library intended for alpha chains, so its frequency means little. The V and J genes are TRBV7-9 and TRBJ2-7; 7 positions match TRBD1. Per the germline V gene, CDR1 is SEHNR and CDR2 is FQNEAQ (reference sequence). The CDR3 runs 15 residues. Losses at the gene ends were 5 bases for V and 6 bases for J; bases not matched to a gene: 13. The CDR3 loop is CASSLRDRDLGEQYF. The CDR3 DNA reads as TGTGCCAGCAGCCTGCGAGACAGGGATTTAGGCGAGCAGTACTTC.

To note about this clonotype: This beta chain represents an off-target read in a library built for alpha chains; its size is of limited meaning. The chain uses TRBV5-1 and TRBJ2-1, with D possibly TRBD2 on 6 matching bases. V was pared by 0 bases and J by 5 bases, with 12 bases between. The CDR3 covers 15 residues. Germline V gene data show CDR1 as SGHRS and CDR2 as YFSETQ. The CDR3 sequence: CASSLDGSGHNEQFF. In DNA, the CDR3 is TGCGCCAGCAGCTTGGACGGGAGCGGTCACAATGAGCAGTTCTTC.

This clonotype ranks as medium-sized. This beta chain is an off-target read within a library intended for alpha chains, so its frequency means little. The V and J genes are TRBV7-2 and TRBJ2-3; TRBD1 aligns across 8 bases. Per the germline V gene, CDR1 is SGHTA and CDR2 is FQGNSA. The junction had 11 bases not matched to a gene; V was cut back by 6 bases and J by 3 bases. This CDR3 spans 16 amino acids. The CDR3 is CASSSTTGAGTDTQYF. The CDR3, as DNA: TGTGCCAGCAGTTCCACGACAGGGGCTGGGACAGATACGCAGTATTTT. The entire variable domain, with the rest obtained from reference TRBV7-2 and TRBJ2-3, is as follows: GAGVSQSPSNKVTEKGKDVELRCDPISGHTALYWYRQSLGQGLEFLIYFQGNSAPDKSGLPSDRFSAERTGGSVSTLTIQRTQQEDSAVYLCASSSTTGAGTDTQYFGPGTRLTVL.

This clonotype was seen many times. In a library made to pick up alpha chains, this beta chain is a stray read with a size that means little. J is TRBJ2-2 and V is TRBV23-1; D is possibly TRBD1 (7 bases). TRBV23-1 is annotated as an ORF whose role is uncertain. The CDR3 runs 17 residues. The V gene lost 1 base and the J gene lost 5 bases, with 17 bases spanning the gap. In nucleotides, the CDR3 is TGCGCCAGCAGTCAATGGAGGGGGCGATGGCTTACCGGGGAGCTGTTTTTT. Protein product: CASSQWRGRWLTGELFF.

As for this clonotype: This beta chain was picked up by a library intended for alpha chains and is off target, so its count carries little meaning. V and J are TRBV11-1 and TRBJ1-2; D gene ambiguous. The CDR3 is 16 residues long. Germline CDR1 and CDR2: SGHAT and FQDESV (reference sequence). Trimming took off 1 base at V and 6 bases at J, with 18 bases between the two ends. CDR3 loop: CASSLEGGEGGNGYTF. The CDR3 nucleotides read TGTGCCAGCAGCTTAGAAGGCGGCGAGGGCGGGAATGGCTACACCTTC.

Concerning this clonotype: Since it is a stray read in a library aimed at alpha chains, this beta chain has a size that is not meaningful. The rearrangement links TRBV6-2 or TRBV6-3 to TRBJ1-1; 7 bases are a match to TRBD1. The V gene's germline CDR1 is MNHEY and CDR2 SVGEGT. V was pared by 5 bases and J by 2 bases, with 5 bases of the junction left unmatched. CDR3 length equals 14 residues. CDR3 residues: CASSIRQGNTEAFF. CDR3 bases: TGTGCCAGCAGTATCCGACAGGGTAACACTGAAGCTTTCTTT.

This clonotype was detected many times. Within a library made for alpha chains, this beta chain is off target, and its count is uninformative. The chain links TRBV3-1 to TRBJ2-2; tentatively, D is TRBD1 or TRBD2 (6 bases each). This CDR3 comprises 15 residues. The germline V gene encodes CDR1 LGHDT and CDR2 YNNKEL (reference sequence). Trimming stripped 4 bases from V and 5 bases from J, with 14 bases between. The CDR3 nucleotides are TGTGCCAGCAGCCGCCGGAGGGGGGCGACCGGGGAGCTGTTTTTT. Protein sequence: CASSRRRGATGELFF.

This clonotype was seen ten or more times. Being off target in a library aimed at alpha chains, this beta chain has a size of little meaning. The chain joins TRBV7-2 to TRBJ1-1; tentatively, D is TRBD1 (5 bases). V was shortened by 5 bases and J by 10 bases, with 11 bases between the two germline ends. This CDR3 has 11 residues. CDR1 and CDR2 from the germline V gene are SGHTA and FQGNSA. The CDR3: CASSIGHRAFF. The CDR3 nucleotides are TGTGCCAGCAGCATCGGACATAGAGCTTTCTTT.

With respect to this clonotype: A much larger clone lies one base from this, so it may be a read error. This beta chain lies outside the target of a library built for alpha chains; its clone size means little. The CDR3 DNA reads TGTGCCAGCAGCCAAGGTGGGCTAGCGGGAGGCATCCTCTACAATGAGCAGTTCTTC. Translated: CASSQGGLAGGILYNEQFF. The gene calls are TRBV3-1 and TRBJ2-1; 11 nucleotides agree with TRBD2. Trimming at V came to 1 base and at J to 3 bases, leaving 11 bases not matched to a gene. This CDR3 has 19 residues. Germline CDR1 reads LGHDT; CDR2 reads YNNKEL (reference sequence).

This clonotype is medium-sized. This beta chain is an off-target read within a library intended for alpha chains, so its frequency means little. The chain links TRBV29-1 to TRBJ1-1; D remains unclear. V shed 2 bases and J shed 3 bases, with 10 bases lying between them. CDR1 SQVTM and CDR2 ANQGSEA come from the germline V gene. The CDR3 is 13 amino acids. The CDR3 DNA reads as TGCAGCGTTGAAAGGGAATGGGACACTGAAGCTTTCTTT. It is translated as CSVEREWDTEAFF.

This clonotype has at least ten counts. Since the library was made to target alpha chains, this beta chain is a stray read and its abundance is not meaningful. The chain employs TRBV2 and TRBJ2-2; TRBD2 is a possible D gene (5 bases). Trimming left V 8 bases short and J 3 bases short, with 7 bases between. The CDR3 length is 12 residues. CDR1 and CDR2 (germline): SNHLY, FYNNEI. The CDR3 protein is CASGLYTGELFF. CDR3 in DNA: TGTGCCAGCGGACTTTACACCGGGGAGCTGTTTTTT.

This clonotype was observed at least ten times. Found in a library prepared for alpha chains, this beta chain is an off-target read, and its abundance has little meaning. The chain has TRBV5-6 and TRBJ2-5; a weak D match, TRBD1 (6 bases). CDR1 is SGHDT, CDR2 YYEEEE, per germline. V lost 4 bases and J 5 bases, leaving 18 bases between the germline ends. The CDR3 covers 15 residues. The CDR3 loop reads CASSATGLEWETQYF. The CDR3 region has the DNA TGTGCCAGCAGCGCAACAGGGCTTGAATGGGAGACCCAGTACTTC.

This clonotype showed up many times. Found in a library prepared for alpha chains, this beta chain is an off-target read, and its abundance has little meaning. The rearrangement joins TRBV19 to TRBJ2-2; 9 nucleotides line up with TRBD2. After removal of 5 bases from V and 7 bases from J, the junction contained 14 bases not matched to a gene. This CDR3 is 17 amino acids long. CDR1 is LNHDA, CDR2 SQIVND, per germline (reference sequence). CDR3 residues: CASSSGGGDRRNGELFF. The CDR3 DNA reads TGTGCCAGTAGTTCCGGCGGGGGGGACCGGCGGAACGGGGAGCTGTTTTTT.

In its sample, this clonotype was seen many times. The library was designed around alpha chains, so this beta chain is a stray read whose abundance carries little weight. The CDR3 here is CASSSTGTYGYEQYF. CDR3 nucleotides: TGTGCCAGCAGCTCGACCGGGACCTATGGATACGAGCAGTACTTC. V and J are TRBV7-2 and TRBJ2-7; D possibly uses TRBD1 or TRBD2 (5 bases each). The V gene's germline CDR1 is SGHTA and CDR2 FQGNSA. This CDR3 spans 15 amino acids. The ends were cut back, 4 bases at V and 4 bases at J, with 17 bases in the middle.

In its sample, this clonotype was seen many times. This beta chain lies outside the target of a library built for alpha chains; its clone size means little. The chain is built from TRBV5-4 and TRBJ2-5; TRBD2 agrees at 11 bases. V lost 0 bases, J lost 9 bases, and 7 bases stayed unmatched. CDR3 length equals 15 residues. CDR1 SGHNT and CDR2 YYREEE come from the germline V gene (reference sequence). CDR3 nucleotide sequence: TGTGCCAGCAGCTTGGGACTAGCGGGGTCGAGTGCCCAGTACTTC. The encoded protein is CASSLGLAGSSAQYF.

This clonotype ranks as medium-sized. This beta chain came through as a stray read in a library set up for alpha chains, and its size says little. The chain recombines TRBV5-8 with TRBJ2-3; possibly TRBD2 for D (8 bases). The CDR3 sequence is 14 residues long. Trimming removed 8 bases from V and 2 bases from J, with 15 bases in between. The germline CDR1 and CDR2 sequences are SGHTS and YDEGEE. The CDR3 bases are TGTGCCAGTGGGACAGCGGGGGTCACAGATACGCAGTATTTT. This translates into CASGTAGVTDTQYF.

Concerning this clonotype itself: A library made for alpha chains picked up this beta chain off target, so its size means little. J is TRBJ2-7 and V is TRBV12-3 or TRBV12-4; TRBD1 or TRBD2 may be the D gene (6 bases each). This CDR3 is 14 amino acids long. Trimming pared 4 bases from V and 5 bases from J, leaving 15 bases between. CDR3: CASSSRGVRNEQYF. The CDR3 DNA reads TGTGCCAGCAGTTCGAGGGGGGTTAGGAACGAGCAGTACTTC.

On this clonotype itself: A junction boundary mismatches the germline segment, possibly from a read error. This beta chain turned up in a library designed for alpha chains; as an off-target read, its abundance says little. The J gene is TRBJ2-7, the V gene TRBV6-6; TRBD1 matches at 9 bases. Germline V gene data show CDR1 as MNHNY and CDR2 as SVGAGI (reference sequence). The CDR3 totals 16 residues. CDR3 nucleotides: TGTGTCAGCAGTTCCCCCCGACAGGGGGGGACCTACGAGCAGTACTTC. Protein sequence: CVSSSPRQGGTYEQYF.

In the case of this clonotype: The size of this beta chain means little, since it is a stray read in a library made for alpha chains. The chain is built from TRBV5-1 and TRBJ1-4, with TRBD1 matching over 8 bases. The germline V gene has CDR1 SGHRS and CDR2 YFSETQ. Trimming took 3 bases from V and 7 from J; bases not matched to a gene: 5. The CDR3 consists of 14 residues. The CDR3 loop is CASSWTGQGEKLFF. The CDR3 nucleotides are TGCGCCAGCAGCTGGACAGGGCAGGGTGAAAAACTGTTTTTT.

This clonotype has just a few counts. Since the library was made to target alpha chains, this beta chain is a stray read and its abundance is not meaningful. This chain uses TRBV3-1 with TRBJ2-1; possibly TRBD1 for D (5 bases). The CDR3 consists of 14 residues. The germline CDR1 and CDR2 sequences are LGHDT and YNNKEL (reference sequence). Trimming shortened V by 4 bases and J by 9 bases, and 16 bases separated the two germline ends. This CDR3 reads CASSLNQGKSEQFF. The CDR3, as DNA: TGTGCCAGCAGCCTAAACCAGGGAAAGAGTGAGCAGTTCTTC.

A remark on this clonotype: In a library made to pick up alpha chains, this beta chain is a stray read with a size that means little. This chain links TRBV4-2 with TRBJ2-4; 7 nucleotides align to TRBD1. Germline V gene lookup returns CDR1 LGHNA and CDR2 YNFKEQ. CDR3 length equals 14 residues. The V gene end was trimmed by 3 bases and the J gene end by 5 bases; junction bases not matched to a gene: 4. Here the CDR3 reads CASSHHGTENIQYF. The CDR3 DNA sequence: TGTGCCAGCAGCCACCACGGGACAGAAAACATTCAGTACTTC.

This clonotype is medium-sized. For a library built for alpha chains, this beta chain is a stray read; little rests on its size. The CDR3 DNA sequence: TGCGCCAGCAGCTCTAGTCGGGCCGGCACTGAAGCTTTCTTT. This codes for CASSSSRAGTEAFF. The chain uses TRBV4-1 and TRBJ1-1; no definite D call. The CDR3 covers 14 residues. Germline V lookup: CDR1 MGHRA, CDR2 YSYEKL. Trimming pared 5 bases from V and 4 bases from J, leaving 14 bases between.

Ten or more counts support this clonotype. The library was prepared for alpha chains; this beta chain is a stray read, so its frequency means little. The V gene is TRBV6-2 or TRBV6-3, the J gene TRBJ2-2; no clear D. CDR1 MNHEY and CDR2 SVGEGT come from the germline V gene. The CDR3 has 12 amino acids. V was trimmed by 6 bases and J by 1 base, leaving 3 bases between them. The CDR3 sequence is CASSRNTGELFF. The CDR3 coding sequence is TGTGCCAGCAGCCGGAACACCGGGGAGCTGTTTTTT.

This clonotype was seen many times. Since it is a stray read in a library aimed at alpha chains, this beta chain has a size that is not meaningful. The V call is TRBV29-1, the J call TRBJ2-7; D perhaps matches TRBD2 (6 bases). The CDR3 spans 10 residues. Trimming pared 3 bases from V and 7 bases from J, leaving 7 bases between. The germline V gene has CDR1 SQVTM and CDR2 ANQGSEA. The CDR3 loop reads CSVDGGEQYF. The DNA for the CDR3 is TGCAGCGTTGACGGGGGTGAGCAGTACTTC.

This clonotype was seen repeatedly, ten times or more. Within a library made for alpha chains, this beta chain is off target, and its count is uninformative. The chain uses TRBV4-1 and TRBJ2-2, with 7 bases that match TRBD1. The V and J ends lost 1 base and 0 bases, in that order; junction bases with no gene match: 11. The CDR3 length is 19 residues. Germline values: CDR1 MGHRA, CDR2 YSYEKL. Written as DNA, the CDR3 is TGCGCCAGCAGCCAAGGAGGAAGGGACAGACATTCGAACACCGGGGAGCTGTTTTTT. It translates to CASSQGGRDRHSNTGELFF.